The clone carrying this TCR beta chain was counted many times. Its antigen is still unknown. Healthy Caucasians from Russia aged about 6 to 90 served as donors. The authors ran a second PCR of 7 to 11 cycles using a sample-barcoded 5' primer and a J-beta primer mix. Every cDNA molecule carried a tag from a template-switch adaptor bearing 12 random nucleotides. Via MiXCR, TCRdb re-called the 5' RACE reads, giving one row per CDR3 protein. This sample has approximately 1.5 million distinct CDR3 sequences, with roughly a third found just once. This sample was taken from a study of blood T cells in healthy people across ages. Germline V gives CDR1 SQVTM, CDR2 ANQGSEA. The CDR3 contains 11 residues. V shed 7 bases and J shed 4 bases, with 10 bases lying between them. Study findings and constraints: Per million T cells, TCR beta diversity dropped about linearly as age rose. More naive CD4+ cells and higher diversity marked long-lived donors relative to aged donors.

This TCR came from a woman aged 25 to 39 in good health. The sequencing input was blood. This chain uses TRBV29-1 with TRBJ2-5; D is unresolved. The CDR3 reads CSAKGTETQYF. The CDR3 DNA sequence: TGCAGCGCCAAAGGCACAGAGACCCAGTACTTC.